This TCR beta chain was recovered during a study of cytomegalovirus exposure and HLA in healthy donors. Overall study findings and caveats: The study put under 200 TCR beta chains on its list as cytomegalovirus-associated. Sequencing depth roughly uniform across donors was assumed in presence/absence analyses. CMV serostatus alone was available as immune exposure information.

PCR involved 60 Vbeta and 13 Jbeta primers. Measured with immunoSEQ multiplex PCR; TCRdb has only the in-frame clones, and not every one. Of some 120,000 clones in the sample, 73% were seen once. In the case of this clone: Its target is not known.

The germline gives CDR1 LNHDA, CDR2 SQIVND (reference sequence). Trimming cost V 10 bases and J 6 bases, with 21 bases left between them. CDR3 size: 14 residues. The clonotype comes from a woman aged 40 to 49 in good health and CMV-seropositive. V gene TRBV19 combines with J gene TRBJ2-5; perhaps TRBD2 as D (6 bases). Sequencing input: PBMCs. The CDR3 nucleotides read TGTGCCACCCTAGGGGCGGGATGGGACCAGACCCAGTACTTC. Its translation is CATLGAGWDQTQYF.